The sequence of this T cell receptor (beta chain) was determined in a study of blood T cells in healthy people across ages (dated by TCRdb to between 2014 and 2016). General notes on the study: In model experiments, template switching captured roughly one uniquely barcoded TCR beta cDNA molecule for every two T cells. Using deep sequencing normalized with unique cDNA molecular identifiers, the study measured how TCR beta repertoire diversity changes with age. Two additional independent replicas of 1 million unique cDNA reads from the same blood draw were analyzed for two donors (one aged 18 to 29 and one aged 80 or older). To avoid experimental bias, donors of different ages were spread randomly across the sequencing lanes. Donors were grouped into four age groups: young (average 16 years), middle-aged (39), aged (around 56) and long-lived (just over 80). Overall results and qualifications from the work: The CMV infection status of donors was not known, potentially confounding age-related changes in expanded clonotypes. Since profiling was done on bulk unsorted PBMCs, naive and antigen-experienced compartments could not be conclusively compared. Estimates of total diversity based on one million sequenced T cells were regarded as lower bounds and as underestimates. Observed TCR beta diversity correlated strongly with the percentage of naive T cells measured by flow cytometry. Compared with the aged group, more naive CD4+ T cells, fewer expanded clones and increased TCR diversity were shown by the long-lived group, suggesting age selection. Observed TCR beta diversity per million T cells fell roughly linearly with age, and a significant reduction was already apparent by age about 43.

The library was prepared using 5' RACE. Sequencing took place on an Illumina HiSeq 2500. The second PCR ran for about 6 to 12 cycles and used a J-beta primer mix along with a sample-barcoded 5' primer. A template-switch 5' adaptor carrying 12 random nucleotides introduced a unique molecular identifier onto each TCR beta cDNA molecule. Each sample yielded at least 2.5 million CDR3-containing paired-end reads. First-strand cDNA synthesis was performed from all RNA using the Mint cDNA synthesis kit, with priming by a TRBC-specific oligonucleotide. All cDNA was treated with uracil-DNA glycosylase and then went through a first 18-cycle PCR with the universal primers M1SS and BC2_uni_R. Processing in the source paper ran as follows. Each sample was normalized by randomly selecting 1 million high-quality reads, each carrying a distinct molecular identifier. Reads sharing molecular identifiers were discarded rather than binned into consensus sequences. MiTCR, run with a Q25 quality threshold and the strictest error-elimination algorithm, handled CDR3 identification, clonotype clustering and error correction. A nonparametric unseen species model with Euler transformation was used to estimate a lower bound on total TCR beta diversity. TCRdb's own reprocessing of the public reads used fastp at Q25 and MiXCR and kept productive beta chains. Rows merge per CDR3 protein into single entries with the most common DNA and genes. These V and J calls rely on TCRdb rather than the paper's analysis. Within this sample are over 1.5 million distinct CDR3 sequences, with about 50% of them counted one time only. The ten largest clones take up around 2.1% of the sample.

This clonotype showed up just a few times. There is no known antigen for this receptor. Base qualities are not at hand, and no much larger clone is one base apart. Systemically healthy Caucasian individuals from Russia, 39 in total and aged roughly 6 to 95 years, were included as donors. Each donor gave around 9 milliliters of peripheral blood, collected into EDTA-treated Vacutainer tubes. Ficoll-Paque density-gradient centrifugation was used to isolate PBMCs, with at least 7 million obtained per sample. Total RNA was extracted from PBMCs with Trizol reagent, with at least 5 micrograms obtained per sample. The percentages of naive CD45RAhigh/CD27high T cells were determined by flow cytometry on a PBMC aliquot from every donor. The cysteine opens and the phenylalanine closes a CDR3 of 15 amino acids. Left in the record is the CDR3 DNA by itself, 45 bases read in frame from the first base. The germline V gene sets CDR1 to SGHRS and CDR2 to YFSETQ. V ends up 3 bases short and J 4 bases short, with an unmatched junction base count of 7.

The sequence derives from a woman aged 40 to 50 in good health. Material: blood. The V and J genes are TRBV5-1 and TRBJ2-1, and 7 junction bases match TRBD1. The CDR3 region: CASSSRQGVYNEQFF. Here is the DNA: TGCGCCAGCAGCTCTCGACAGGGTGTTTACAATGAGCAGTTCTTC.